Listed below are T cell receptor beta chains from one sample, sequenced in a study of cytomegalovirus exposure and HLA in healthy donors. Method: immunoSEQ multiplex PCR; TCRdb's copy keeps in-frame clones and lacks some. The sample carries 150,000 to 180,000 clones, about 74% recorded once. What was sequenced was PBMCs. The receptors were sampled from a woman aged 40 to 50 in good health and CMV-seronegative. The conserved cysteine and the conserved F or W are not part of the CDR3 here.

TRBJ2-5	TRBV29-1	SVRQGAETQY
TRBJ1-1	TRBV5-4	ASSENTYTEAF
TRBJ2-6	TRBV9	ASSVTGAGANVLT
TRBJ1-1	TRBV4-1	ASSQPPQGQNTEAF
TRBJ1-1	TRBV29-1	SVVEGAAAAF
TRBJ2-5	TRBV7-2	ASSPGTGGVETQY
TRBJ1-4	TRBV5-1	ASGETGDEKLF
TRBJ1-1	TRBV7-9	ASSPGIPF
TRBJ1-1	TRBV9	ASSVGPGVNTEAF
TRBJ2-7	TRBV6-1	ASNLRHYEQY